The rows below give T cell receptor beta chains drawn from one sample of a study of blood T cell repertoires in COVID-19. Sequencing was performed with immunoSEQ multiplex PCR; in TCRdb, only in-frame clones are kept and a portion is missing. This table has approximately 300,000 clones, roughly 90% appearing once. The sequenced sample consisted of PBMCs or T cells enriched from blood (not recorded which). These receptors all stem from a woman in her 30s who had been exposed to COVID-19. CDR3s include the opening cysteine and the closing phenylalanine or tryptophan. D genes are given only for firm matches. Rows give clone size only sometimes, using once, few, many, or a class for an expanded clone.

J: TRBJ1-6
D: .
size: .
V: TRBV9
DNA: TGTGCCAGCAGCGTCTCGAGCTCCTATAATTCACCCCTCCACTTT
CDR3: CASSVSSSYNSPLHF

J: TRBJ1-3
D: .
size: .
V: TRBV7-6
DNA: TGTGCCAGCAGCTGGCAAGGGAGATCTGGAAACACCATATATTTT
CDR3: CASSWQGRSGNTIYF

J: TRBJ1-1
D: .
size: .
V: TRBV19
DNA: TGTGCCAGTTCCTCGAGGATCGTTATGAACACTGAAGCTTTCTTT
CDR3: CASSSRIVMNTEAFF

J: TRBJ2-3
D: TRBD2
size: once
V: TRBV7-9
DNA: TGTGCCAGCAGCTTCGGGGGGGGCACAGATACGCAGTATTTT
CDR3: CASSFGGGTDTQYF

J: TRBJ2-7
D: .
size: few
V: TRBV5-4
DNA: TGTGCCAGCAGCTTGGCTTACGAGCAGTACTTC
CDR3: CASSLAYEQYF

J: TRBJ1-4
D: .
size: .
V: TRBV7-8
DNA: TGTGCCAGCAGCCCAGATAAGGAAAAACTGTTTTTT
CDR3: CASSPDKEKLFF

J: TRBJ1-6
D: TRBD1
size: .
V: TRBV5-5
DNA: TGTGCCAGCAGCTTGGACCGGGACAGGGGGAGGAATTCACCCCTCCACTTT
CDR3: CASSLDRDRGRNSPLHF

J: TRBJ1-1
D: TRBD1
size: once
V: TRBV29-1
DNA: TGCAGCGTCGTGGAAACCGACAGGGGCCCTGAAGCTTTCTTT
CDR3: CSVVETDRGPEAFF

J: TRBJ2-7
D: .
size: once
V: TRBV27
DNA: TGTGCCAGCTCCGGGACTGGTCCCTACGAGCAGTACTTC
CDR3: CASSGTGPYEQYF

J: TRBJ1-1
D: TRBD1
size: once
V: TRBV18
DNA: TGTGCCAGCTCACCGAAGCCGGGACAGGGGTTTAGGGACACTGAAGCTTTCTTT
CDR3: CASSPKPGQGFRDTEAFF

J: TRBJ2-3
D: TRBD1
size: .
V: TRBV9
DNA: TGTGCCAGCAGCGTAGGACCAGGACAGGGCACAGATACGCAGTATTTT
CDR3: CASSVGPGQGTDTQYF

J: TRBJ2-7
D: TRBD1
size: .
V: TRBV28
DNA: TGTGCCAGCAGTTTCTGGGAACGACAGGGCTACAAGCAGTACTTC
CDR3: CASSFWERQGYKQYF

J: TRBJ2-5
D: .
size: .
V: TRBV28
DNA: TGTGCCGCCCGCGGGGCTCAACAAGAGACCCAGTACTTC
CDR3: CAARGAQQETQYF

J: TRBJ2-5
D: .
size: .
V: TRBV18
DNA: TGTGCCAGCTCACGAACAATAGAGACCCAGTACTTC
CDR3: CASSRTIETQYF

J: TRBJ1-4
D: .
size: .
V: TRBV6-2/TRBV6-3
DNA: TGTGCCAGCAGTTACCTGGCAGGGCAGACTAATGAAAAACTGTTTTTT
CDR3: CASSYLAGQTNEKLFF

J: TRBJ1-4
D: .
size: .
V: TRBV29-1
DNA: TGCAGCGTTGCAAAGCGTGGCTCGATTGATGAAAAACTGTTTTTT
CDR3: CSVAKRGSIDEKLFF

J: TRBJ2-6
D: TRBD1
size: .
V: TRBV5-8
DNA: TGTGCCAGCAGCTGGGACAGGCCTCCCCGCTCTGGGGCCAACGTCCTGACTTTC
CDR3: CASSWDRPPRSGANVLTF

J: TRBJ1-4
D: .
size: .
V: TRBV4-3
DNA: TGCGCCAGCAGCCCATCATGGGGGGGCTGGGGTGAAAAACTGTTTTTT
CDR3: CASSPSWGGWGEKLFF

J: TRBJ2-7
D: .
size: .
V: TRBV23-1
DNA: TGCGCCAGAAGTCAGGTCAGGGAGGCATACGAGCAGTACTTC
CDR3: CARSQVREAYEQYF

J: TRBJ2-1
D: TRBD1
size: once
V: TRBV11-2
DNA: TGTGCCAGCAGCTTAGAATTACAGGGGATTGAGCAGTTCTTC
CDR3: CASSLELQGIEQFF

J: TRBJ1-2
D: .
size: .
V: TRBV7-8
DNA: TGTGCCAGCAGCTTAGCACCTAGAGGGATAGACGGGCCGTCCTATGGCTACACCTTC
CDR3: CASSLAPRGIDGPSYGYTF

J: TRBJ1-1
D: TRBD1
size: once
V: TRBV7-9
DNA: TGTGCCAGCAGCCTACAGGGGGGTAACACTGAAGCTTTCTTT
CDR3: CASSLQGGNTEAFF

J: TRBJ1-4
D: .
size: .
V: TRBV7-4
DNA: TGTGCCAGCAGCCCAAAACAGGGTTTCACTAATGAAAAACTGTTTTTT
CDR3: CASSPKQGFTNEKLFF

J: TRBJ1-1
D: .
size: once
V: TRBV5-1
DNA: TGCGCCAGCAGCTTGATACTTTCAGGGAACACTGAAGCTTTCTTT
CDR3: CASSLILSGNTEAFF

J: TRBJ2-2
D: .
size: once
V: TRBV4-1
DNA: TGCGCCAGCAGCCACGGACATCGGACCGGGGAGCTGTTTTTT
CDR3: CASSHGHRTGELFF

J: TRBJ2-4
D: .
size: .
V: TRBV12-3/TRBV12-4
DNA: TGTGCCAGCAGTTGGGGCCAGGGGAACATTCAGTACTTC
CDR3: CASSWGQGNIQYF

J: TRBJ2-7
D: TRBD2
size: .
V: TRBV9
DNA: TGTGCCAGCAGCGTAGGCGGGGGGGCCGGTGAGCAGTACTTC
CDR3: CASSVGGGAGEQYF

J: TRBJ2-2
D: .
size: .
V: TRBV4-1
DNA: TGCGCCAGCAGCCAAACAGGGAACACCGGGGAGCTGTTTTTT
CDR3: CASSQTGNTGELFF

J: TRBJ2-7
D: TRBD1
size: once
V: TRBV24-1
DNA: TGTGCCACCAGCAAGGGACAGGGGGGCTACGAGCAGTACTTC
CDR3: CATSKGQGGYEQYF

J: TRBJ1-2
D: TRBD1
size: .
V: TRBV7-9
DNA: TGTGCCAGCAGCCCTACGGACAGGGCCTATGGCTACACCTTC
CDR3: CASSPTDRAYGYTF

J: TRBJ2-6
D: TRBD2
size: .
V: TRBV6-2/TRBV6-3
DNA: TGTGCCAGCAGTTACATGGGGAGGGGTGCTGGGGCCAACGTCCTGACTTTC
CDR3: CASSYMGRGAGANVLTF

J: TRBJ2-7
D: TRBD1
size: .
V: TRBV5-1
DNA: TGCGCCAGCAGCTCCTATCAGGGGGACTACGAGCAGTACTTC
CDR3: CASSSYQGDYEQYF

J: TRBJ2-5
D: TRBD2
size: .
V: TRBV5-4
DNA: TGTGCCAGCAGCTTGGCGGGGGGGAGAGAGACCCAGTACTTC
CDR3: CASSLAGGRETQYF

J: TRBJ2-3
D: .
size: few
V: TRBV7-2
DNA: TGTGCCAGCAGCTTAGGGTCGGCAGGGGATACGCAGTATTTT
CDR3: CASSLGSAGDTQYF

J: TRBJ1-3
D: .
size: .
V: TRBV30
DNA: TGTGCCTGGGCGGCGGCTGGAAACACCATATATTTT
CDR3: CAWAAAGNTIYF

J: TRBJ1-1
D: .
size: .
V: TRBV5-1
DNA: TGCGCCAGCAGCTGGACACATAACACTGAAGCTTTCTTT
CDR3: CASSWTHNTEAFF

J: TRBJ2-7
D: TRBD1
size: .
V: TRBV12-3/TRBV12-4
DNA: TGTGCCAGCAGCGGGACAGGGGAGGCCGAGCAGTACTTC
CDR3: CASSGTGEAEQYF

J: TRBJ2-7
D: .
size: .
V: TRBV15
DNA: TGTGCCACCAGCAGAGATGCCAGGCCGATGTACGAGCAGTACTTC
CDR3: CATSRDARPMYEQYF

J: TRBJ1-2
D: TRBD1
size: .
V: TRBV9
DNA: TGTGCCAGCAGCCCAGATGACAGGGGGAAGGGCTACACCTTC
CDR3: CASSPDDRGKGYTF

J: TRBJ1-2
D: TRBD1
size: .
V: TRBV18
DNA: TGTGCCAGCTCACCACCCAGGGGGCCCTATGGCTACACCTTC
CDR3: CASSPPRGPYGYTF

J: TRBJ2-1
D: TRBD1
size: .
V: TRBV20-1
DNA: TGCAGTGCTAGTTTGGCAGGGGGCTACAATGAGCAGTTCTTC
CDR3: CSASLAGGYNEQFF

J: TRBJ2-3
D: .
size: .
V: TRBV21-1
DNA: TGTGCCAGCAGCAGAGACGGACAGGGCAGCACAGATACGCAGTATTTT
CDR3: CASSRDGQGSTDTQYF

J: TRBJ2-1
D: .
size: .
V: TRBV5-1
DNA: TGCGCCAGCAGACGGGACTCCTCCTACAATGAGCAGTTCTTC
CDR3: CASRRDSSYNEQFF

J: TRBJ1-2
D: TRBD1
size: .
V: TRBV9
DNA: TGTGCCAGCAGCCCACGACAGGGGGCTTCGGGAGGCTACACCTTC
CDR3: CASSPRQGASGGYTF

J: TRBJ1-6
D: .
size: .
V: TRBV7-6
DNA: TGTGCCAGCAGCTTATCCTCCAGGGATAATTCACCCCTCCACTTT
CDR3: CASSLSSRDNSPLHF

J: TRBJ2-1
D: TRBD2
size: .
V: TRBV5-1
DNA: TGCGCCAGCAGTCAAGGCGGGGGGAATGGTAATGAGCAGTTCTTC
CDR3: CASSQGGGNGNEQFF